This entry concerns a single T cell receptor beta chain. The PCR made use of 60 Vbeta and 13 Jbeta primers. Here immunoSEQ multiplex PCR was the method, and the copy in TCRdb shows in-frame clones only, minus some. The sample holds 70,000 to 90,000 clones, roughly 80% seen once. This specimen belongs to a study of cytomegalovirus exposure and HLA in healthy donors. Across the whole study: Earlier results showed roughly 120 million unique TCR beta sequences derived from about 179 million T cells.

The CDR3 length is 17 residues. The junction had 12 bases not matched to a gene; V was cut back by 2 bases and J by 4 bases. CDR1 is GTSNPN and CDR2 is SVGIG in the germline V gene (reference sequence). The sequence derives from a man in his forties in good health and CMV-seronegative. Material for sequencing was PBMCs. The chain couples TRBV30 to TRBJ2-5; 11 nucleotides agree with TRBD1. CDR3 bases: TGTGCCTGGAGTAATTATCCCGGACAGGGGGCTGGAGAGACCCAGTACTTC. It is translated as CAWSNYPGQGAGETQYF.